One sample yielded the 9 T cell receptor beta chains listed below, sequenced in a study of control samples from healthy donors and cancer patients. TCRdb keeps only in-frame clones here, not all; method: immunoSEQ multiplex PCR. This table has about 100,000 clones, more than 75% appearing once. The sequencing sample was made of blood. All receptors come from a woman between 50 and 59 years old in good health.

The CDR3 sequence is CASSQEVRYGYTF. Written as DNA, the CDR3 is TGTGCCAGCAGCCAAGAAGTGCGATATGGCTACACCTTC. The rearrangement uses TRBV14 and TRBJ1-2; D is unresolved. Germline CDR1 reads SGHDN; CDR2 reads FVKESK. The CDR3 is 13 amino acids. The germline V and J ends were trimmed by 0 bases and 5 bases, with 7 bases remaining between them.

Notes on this clone: Because the CDR3's place on the DNA is in doubt, the DNA is left out and the CDR3 is given as listed by TCRdb. This chain connects TRBV19 to TRBJ1-5. The CDR3 contains 15 residues when both ends are counted. Germline V gene sequence: CDR1 LNHDA, CDR2 SQIVND (reference sequence). The CDR3 here is CASSSGGASNQPQHF.

The chain links TRBV30 to TRBJ2-2; D may be TRBD2 (5 bases). Trimming cost V 3 bases and J 8 bases, with 7 bases left between them. The CDR3 runs to 11 residues. The germline V gene has CDR1 GTSNPN and CDR2 SVGIG (reference sequence). CDR3 sequence: CAWRWEGELFF. Written as DNA, the CDR3 is TGTGCCTGGAGGTGGGAGGGGGAGCTGTTTTTT. The entire variable domain, with the rest obtained from reference TRBV30 and TRBJ2-2, is as follows: SQTIHQWPATLVQPVGSPLSLECTVEGTSNPNLYWYRQAAGRGLQLLFYSVGIGQISSEVPQNLSASRPQDRQFILSSKKLLLSDSGFYLCAWRWEGELFFGEGSRLTVL.

V gene TRBV9 combines with J gene TRBJ2-2; D call uncertain. From germline, CDR1 is SGDLS and CDR2 YYNGEE. The CDR3 spans 15 residues. With 0 bases removed from V and 4 bases from J, the gap between germline ends came to 10 bases. The CDR3 loop reads CASSVGPAPTGELFF. The CDR3 bases are TGTGCCAGCAGCGTAGGCCCGGCGCCCACCGGGGAGCTGTTTTTT.

The chain recombines TRBV27 with TRBJ2-3; D remains ambiguous. The germline V gene encodes CDR1 MNHEY and CDR2 SMNVEV (reference sequence). Trimming pared 8 bases from V and 0 bases from J, leaving 9 bases between. The CDR3 is made up of 13 amino acids. In nucleotides, the CDR3 is TGTGCCAGCCGAGGACGGAGCACAGATACGCAGTATTTT. This codes for CASRGRSTDTQYF.

This chain links TRBV30 with TRBJ1-3; D is unresolved. Germline loops: CDR1 GTSNPN, CDR2 SVGIG (reference sequence). The CDR3 is made up of 13 amino acids. The V gene lost 4 bases and the J gene lost 6 bases, with 13 bases spanning the gap. The CDR3 spells CAWMEGFENTIYF. The CDR3 region has the DNA TGTGCCTGGATGGAAGGATTCGAAAACACCATATATTTT.

The CDR3 loop reads CASSGAQYGTDTQYF. CDR3 DNA: TGTGCCAGCAGCGGGGCGCAGTATGGCACAGATACGCAGTATTTT. The chain recombines TRBV6-6 with TRBJ2-3; D is tentatively TRBD1 or TRBD2 (5 bases each). Trimming pared 6 bases from V and 1 base from J, leaving 14 bases between. The germline CDR1 and CDR2 sequences are MNHNY and SVGAGI (reference sequence). The CDR3 covers 15 residues.

The chain uses TRBV7-2 and TRBJ1-5; D might be TRBD1 (6 bases). CDR3 length equals 13 residues. V lost 1 base to trimming and J lost 7 bases, with 8 bases between them. The germline CDR1 and CDR2 sequences are SGHTA and FQGNSA. CDR3 protein: CASSLDRVQPQHF. The DNA of the CDR3 is TGTGCCAGCAGCTTAGACAGGGTACAGCCCCAGCATTTT.

This clone was observed a few times. This sequence joins TRBV7-9 and TRBJ2-7; D is undetermined. The CDR3 is 12 amino acids. Germline CDR1 reads SEHNR; CDR2 reads FQNEAQ (reference sequence). With 3 bases removed from V and 5 bases from J, the gap between germline ends came to 8 bases. The DNA for the CDR3 is TGTGCCAGCAGCTTCCGCCTCGACGAGCAGTACTTC. Protein product: CASSFRLDEQYF.